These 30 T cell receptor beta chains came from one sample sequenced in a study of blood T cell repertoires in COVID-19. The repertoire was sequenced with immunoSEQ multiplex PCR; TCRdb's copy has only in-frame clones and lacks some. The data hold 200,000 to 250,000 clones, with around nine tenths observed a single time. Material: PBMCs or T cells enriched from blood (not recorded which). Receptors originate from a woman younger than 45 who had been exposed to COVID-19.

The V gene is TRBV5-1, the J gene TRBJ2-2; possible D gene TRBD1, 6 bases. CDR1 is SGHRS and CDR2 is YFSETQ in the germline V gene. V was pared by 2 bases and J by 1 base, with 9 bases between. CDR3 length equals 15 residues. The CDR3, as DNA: TGCGCCAGCAGCTTTGACAGGAGGAACACCGGGGAGCTGTTTTTT. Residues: CASSFDRRNTGELFF.

Here the CDR3 reads CASRRGSGANVLTF. The CDR3 DNA reads TGTGCCAGCAGAAGAGGGTCTGGGGCCAACGTCCTGACTTTC. The chain recombines TRBV9 with TRBJ2-6, with D perhaps TRBD2 (5 bases). Germline V gives CDR1 SGDLS, CDR2 YYNGEE. Deletions cut 5 bases from V and 1 base from J, with 7 bases between. This CDR3 contains 14 residues.

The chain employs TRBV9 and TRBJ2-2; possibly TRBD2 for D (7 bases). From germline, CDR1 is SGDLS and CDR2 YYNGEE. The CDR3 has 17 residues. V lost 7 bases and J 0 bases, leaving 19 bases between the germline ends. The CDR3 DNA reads TGTGCCAGCGGTTCCCCGGAGGGGGGGCCGAACACCGGGGAGCTGTTTTTT. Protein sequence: CASGSPEGGPNTGELFF.

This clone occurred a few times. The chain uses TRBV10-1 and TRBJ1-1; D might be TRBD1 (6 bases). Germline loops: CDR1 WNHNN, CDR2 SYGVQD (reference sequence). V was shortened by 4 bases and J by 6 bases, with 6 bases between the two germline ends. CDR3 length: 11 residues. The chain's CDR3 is CASSAGAEAFF. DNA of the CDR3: TGCGCCAGCAGTGCAGGGGCTGAAGCTTTCTTT.

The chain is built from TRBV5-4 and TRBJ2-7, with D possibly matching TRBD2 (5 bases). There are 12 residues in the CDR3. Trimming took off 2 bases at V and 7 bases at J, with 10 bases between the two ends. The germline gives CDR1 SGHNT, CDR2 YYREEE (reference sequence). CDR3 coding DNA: TGTGCCAGCAGCTTCGGGGTAGGGGAGCAGTACTTC. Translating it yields CASSFGVGEQYF.

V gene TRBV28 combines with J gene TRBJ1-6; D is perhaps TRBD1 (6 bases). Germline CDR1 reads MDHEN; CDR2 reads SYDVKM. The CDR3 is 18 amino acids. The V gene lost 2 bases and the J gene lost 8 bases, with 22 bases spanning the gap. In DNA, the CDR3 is TGTGCCAGCAGTTTAAAGGAGGGGGGGATAGTGTGGGATTCACCCCTCCACTTT. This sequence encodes CASSLKEGGIVWDSPLHF.

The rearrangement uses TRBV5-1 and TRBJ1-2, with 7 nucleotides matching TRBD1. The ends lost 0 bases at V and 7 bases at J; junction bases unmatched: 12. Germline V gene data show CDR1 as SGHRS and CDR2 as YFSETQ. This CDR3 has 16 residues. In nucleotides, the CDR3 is TGCGCCAGCAGCTTGGTATATGACGGACAGGCCGGTGGCTACACCTTC. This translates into CASSLVYDGQAGGYTF.

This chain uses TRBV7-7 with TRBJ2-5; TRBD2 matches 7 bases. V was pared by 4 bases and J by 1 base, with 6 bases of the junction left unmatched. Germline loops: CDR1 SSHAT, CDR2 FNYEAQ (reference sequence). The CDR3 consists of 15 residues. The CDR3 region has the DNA TGTGCCAGCAGCTCCCGAGCGGGAACCCAAGAGACCCAGTACTTC. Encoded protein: CASSSRAGTQETQYF.

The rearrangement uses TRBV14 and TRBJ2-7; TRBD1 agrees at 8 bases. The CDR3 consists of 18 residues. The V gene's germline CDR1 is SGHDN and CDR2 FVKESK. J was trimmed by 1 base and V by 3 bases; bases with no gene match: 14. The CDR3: CASSHFFIGDRRSYEQYF. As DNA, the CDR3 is TGTGCCAGCAGCCATTTTTTCATTGGGGACAGGAGATCCTACGAGCAGTACTTC.

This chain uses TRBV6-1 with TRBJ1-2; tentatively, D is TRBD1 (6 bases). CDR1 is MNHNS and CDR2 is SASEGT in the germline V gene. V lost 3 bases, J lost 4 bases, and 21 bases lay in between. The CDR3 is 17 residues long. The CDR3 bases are TGTGCCAGCAGTGACCAGACGACAGGTCTAAAAGTCTATGGCTACACCTTC. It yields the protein CASSDQTTGLKVYGYTF.

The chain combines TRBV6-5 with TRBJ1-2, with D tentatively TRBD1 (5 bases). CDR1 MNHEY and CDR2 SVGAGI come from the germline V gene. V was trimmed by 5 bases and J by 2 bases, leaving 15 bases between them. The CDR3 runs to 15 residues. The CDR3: CASSPDSLKNYGYTF. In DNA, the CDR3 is TGTGCCAGCAGTCCCGACAGCCTCAAAAACTATGGCTACACCTTC.

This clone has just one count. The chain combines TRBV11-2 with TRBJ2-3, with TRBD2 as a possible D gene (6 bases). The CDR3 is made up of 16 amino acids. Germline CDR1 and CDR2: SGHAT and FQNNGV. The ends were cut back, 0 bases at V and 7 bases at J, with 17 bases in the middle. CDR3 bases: TGTGCCAGCAGCTTAGAGTTCGTTGCGGGGAGGCATACGCAGTATTTT. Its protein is CASSLEFVAGRHTQYF.

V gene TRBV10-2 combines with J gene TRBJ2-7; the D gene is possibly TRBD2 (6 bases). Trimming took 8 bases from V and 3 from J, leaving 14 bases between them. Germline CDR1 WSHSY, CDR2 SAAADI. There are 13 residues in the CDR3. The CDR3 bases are TGCGCCAGCTCTCCGGCCGGGAGCTACGAGCAGTACTTC. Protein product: CASSPAGSYEQYF.

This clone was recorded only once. CDR3 coding DNA: TGTGCCAGCACCGATCCGACAGTCCCCAATCAGCCCCAGCATTTT. As protein: CASTDPTVPNQPQHF. The V gene is TRBV7-2, the J gene TRBJ1-5; tentatively, D is TRBD1 (5 bases). Trimming shortened V by 7 bases and J by 3 bases, and 16 bases separated the two germline ends. CDR1 SGHTA and CDR2 FQGNSA come from the germline V gene. The CDR3 sequence is 15 residues long.

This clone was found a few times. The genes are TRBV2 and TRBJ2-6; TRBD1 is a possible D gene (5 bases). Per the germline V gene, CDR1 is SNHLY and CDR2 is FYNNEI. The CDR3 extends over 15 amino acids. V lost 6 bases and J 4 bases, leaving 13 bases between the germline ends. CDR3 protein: CASRIAGYGANVLTF. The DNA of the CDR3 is TGTGCCAGCAGAATAGCAGGGTACGGGGCCAACGTCCTGACTTTC.

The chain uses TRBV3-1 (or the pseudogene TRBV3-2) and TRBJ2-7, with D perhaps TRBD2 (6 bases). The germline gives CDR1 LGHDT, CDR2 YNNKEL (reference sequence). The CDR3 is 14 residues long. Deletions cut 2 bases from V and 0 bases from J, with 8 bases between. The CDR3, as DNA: TGTGCCAGCAGCCAATGGGGGGACTCCTACGAGCAGTACTTC. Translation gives CASSQWGDSYEQYF.

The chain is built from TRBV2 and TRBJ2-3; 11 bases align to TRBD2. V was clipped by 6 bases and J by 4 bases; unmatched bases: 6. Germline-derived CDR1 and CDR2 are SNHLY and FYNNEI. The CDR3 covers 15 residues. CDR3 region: CASRVAGGISDTQYF. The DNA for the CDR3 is TGTGCCAGCAGAGTAGCGGGGGGGATATCAGATACGCAGTATTTT.

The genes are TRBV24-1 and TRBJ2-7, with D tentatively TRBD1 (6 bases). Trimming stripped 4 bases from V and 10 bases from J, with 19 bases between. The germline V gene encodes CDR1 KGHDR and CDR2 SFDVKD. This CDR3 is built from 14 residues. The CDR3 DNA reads TGTGCCACCAGTGAGACTACAGGGTTGGGGGCCCAGTACTTC. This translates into CATSETTGLGAQYF.

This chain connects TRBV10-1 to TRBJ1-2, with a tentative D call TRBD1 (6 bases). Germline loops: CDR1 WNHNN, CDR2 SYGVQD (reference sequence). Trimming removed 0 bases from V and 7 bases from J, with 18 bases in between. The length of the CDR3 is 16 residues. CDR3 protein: CASSESGTPTAAGYTF. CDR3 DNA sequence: TGCGCCAGCAGTGAGTCCGGGACACCCACGGCCGCTGGCTACACCTTC.

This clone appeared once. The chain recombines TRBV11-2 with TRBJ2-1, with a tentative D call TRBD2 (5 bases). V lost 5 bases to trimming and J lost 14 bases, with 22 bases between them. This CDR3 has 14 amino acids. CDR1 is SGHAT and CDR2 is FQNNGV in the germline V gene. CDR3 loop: CASSLGSMGPGEFF. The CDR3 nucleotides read TGTGCCAGCAGCCTCGGATCGATGGGTCCCGGGGAGTTCTTC.

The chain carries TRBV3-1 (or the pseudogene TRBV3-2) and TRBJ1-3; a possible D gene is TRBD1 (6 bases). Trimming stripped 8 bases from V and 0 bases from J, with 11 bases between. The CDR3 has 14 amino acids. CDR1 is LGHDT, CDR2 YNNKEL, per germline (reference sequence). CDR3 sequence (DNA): TGTGCCAGCCGACAGGATTACTCTGGAAACACCATATATTTT. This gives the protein CASRQDYSGNTIYF.

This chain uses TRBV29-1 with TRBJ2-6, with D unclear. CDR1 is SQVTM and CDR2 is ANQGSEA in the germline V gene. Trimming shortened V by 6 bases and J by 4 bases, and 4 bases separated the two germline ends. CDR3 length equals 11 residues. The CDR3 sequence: CSVSGANVLTF. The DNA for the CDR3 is TGCAGCGTCTCCGGGGCCAACGTCCTGACTTTC.

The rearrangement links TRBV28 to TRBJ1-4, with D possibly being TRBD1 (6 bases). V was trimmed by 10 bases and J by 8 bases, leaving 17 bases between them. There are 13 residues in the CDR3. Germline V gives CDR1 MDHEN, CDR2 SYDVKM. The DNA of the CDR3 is TGTGCCACCAGACCACAGGGACCCGAAAAACTGTTTTTT. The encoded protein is CATRPQGPEKLFF.

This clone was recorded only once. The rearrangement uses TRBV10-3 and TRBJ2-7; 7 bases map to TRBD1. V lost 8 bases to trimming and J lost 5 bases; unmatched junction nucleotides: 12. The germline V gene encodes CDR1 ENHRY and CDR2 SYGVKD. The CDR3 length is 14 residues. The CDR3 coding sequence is TGTGCCATCTCCCTAACCAGGGACAGTAACGAGCAGTACTTC. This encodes CAISLTRDSNEQYF.

This chain's CDR3 is CASSQDRRGRDGYTF. CDR3 in DNA: TGTGCCAGCAGCCAAGATCGGAGGGGGCGCGACGGCTACACCTTC. The chain combines TRBV3-1 (or the pseudogene TRBV3-2) with TRBJ1-2, with 7 bases aligning to TRBD1. The CDR3 sequence is 15 residues long. Germline V gene data show CDR1 as LGHDT and CDR2 as YNNKEL (reference sequence). V shed 0 bases and J 8 bases; nucleotides not matched to a gene: 9.

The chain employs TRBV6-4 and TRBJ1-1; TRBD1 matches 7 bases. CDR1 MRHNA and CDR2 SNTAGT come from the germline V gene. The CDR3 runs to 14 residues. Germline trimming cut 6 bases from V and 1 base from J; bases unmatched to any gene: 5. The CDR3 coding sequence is TGTGCCAGCAGGCGGACAGGCGAGAACACTGAAGCTTTCTTT. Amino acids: CASRRTGENTEAFF.

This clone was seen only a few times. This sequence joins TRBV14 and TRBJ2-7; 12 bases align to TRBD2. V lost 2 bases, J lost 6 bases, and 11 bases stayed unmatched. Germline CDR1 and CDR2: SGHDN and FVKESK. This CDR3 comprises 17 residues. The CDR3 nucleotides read TGTGCCAGCAGCCAACACTCTTTCGGACTAGCGGGGCTCGAGCAGTACTTC. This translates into CASSQHSFGLAGLEQYF.

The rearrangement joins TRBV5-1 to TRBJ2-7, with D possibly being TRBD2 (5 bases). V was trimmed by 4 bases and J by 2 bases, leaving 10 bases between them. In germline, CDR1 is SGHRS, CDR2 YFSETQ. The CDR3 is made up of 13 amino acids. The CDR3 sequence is CASSPGLTYEQYF. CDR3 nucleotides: TGCGCCAGCAGCCCGGGATTGACCTACGAGCAGTACTTC.

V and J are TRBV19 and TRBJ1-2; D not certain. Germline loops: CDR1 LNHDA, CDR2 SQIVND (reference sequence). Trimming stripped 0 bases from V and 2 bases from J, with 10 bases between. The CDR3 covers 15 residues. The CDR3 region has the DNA TGTGCCAGTAGTATAGACCTATCCCTAAACTATGGCTACACCTTC. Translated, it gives CASSIDLSLNYGYTF.

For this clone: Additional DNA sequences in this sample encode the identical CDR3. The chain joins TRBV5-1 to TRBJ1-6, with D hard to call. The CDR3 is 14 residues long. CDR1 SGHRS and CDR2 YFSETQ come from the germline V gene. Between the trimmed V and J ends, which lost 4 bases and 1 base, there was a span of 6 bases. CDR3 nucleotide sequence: TGCGCCAGCAGCCCCGGTTCCTATAATTCACCCCTCCACTTT. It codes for CASSPGSYNSPLHF.